The T cell receptor (beta chain) under discussion was sequenced for a study of blood T cell repertoires in COVID-19. Measured with immunoSEQ multiplex PCR; TCRdb has only the in-frame clones, and not every one. The data hold more than 300,000 clones, with 85% to 95% observed a single time. CDR1 and CDR2 (germline): SEHNR, FQNEAQ (reference sequence). V was pared by 4 bases and J by 4 bases, with 10 bases between. The CDR3 spans 13 residues. This receptor was obtained from a woman under 40 who had been exposed to COVID-19. This chain links TRBV7-9 with TRBJ1-2, with D unclear. Sequenced material: PBMCs or T cells enriched from blood (not recorded which). The CDR3 sequence is CASSWARGYGYTF. The CDR3 DNA is TGTGCCAGCAGCTGGGCGCGGGGCTATGGCTACACCTTC.